A selection of T cell receptor beta chains follows, all from one sample in a study of blood T cell repertoires in COVID-19. Measured with immunoSEQ multiplex PCR; TCRdb has only the in-frame clones, and not every one. The sample carries about 140,000 clones, 84% recorded once. The source material was peripheral blood. Source of these receptors: a man in his sixties with active or convalescent COVID-19. Each CDR3 is given with its conserved first and last residue. A D gene is named only where the DNA matches it firmly. The listing skips clone size in some rows; elsewhere it reads once, few, many or a size class.

CDR3 length	D gene	V gene	J gene	clone size	CDR3 protein	CDR3 DNA
13	TRBD1	TRBV30	TRBJ1-2	few	CAWTPQGESGYTF	TGTGCCTGGACCCCACAGGGGGAGAGTGGCTACACCTTC
15	TRBD1	TRBV18	TRBJ2-3	NA	CASSSRTGRTDTQYF	TGTGCCAGCTCCTCCCGGACAGGGCGCACAGATACGCAGTATTTT
15	NA	TRBV7-2	TRBJ1-1	NA	CASSLVVGRNTEAFF	TGTGCCAGCAGCTTAGTTGTAGGGAGGAACACTGAAGCTTTCTTT
15	TRBD2	TRBV11-2	TRBJ2-5	NA	CASSSTSGGTETQYF	TGTGCCAGCAGTTCGACTAGCGGGGGGACGGAGACCCAGTACTTC
15	TRBD2	TRBV18	TRBJ2-1	NA	CASSPGLAGLSEQFF	TGTGCCAGCTCACCGGGACTAGCGGGATTAAGTGAGCAGTTCTTC
15	NA	TRBV11-3	TRBJ1-6	NA	CASTRWEGVNSPLHF	TGTGCCAGCACACGATGGGAGGGGGTTAATTCACCCCTCCACTTT
16	NA	TRBV6-1	TRBJ1-6	NA	CASSEGIQSYNSPLHF	TGTGCCAGCAGTGAAGGGATACAGTCTTATAATTCACCCCTCCACTTT
13	NA	TRBV12-3/TRBV12-4	TRBJ1-2	NA	CASSPRGAGGYTF	TGTGCCAGCAGCCCCCGAGGGGCGGGAGGCTACACCTTC
15	TRBD2	TRBV27	TRBJ2-1	NA	CASSLAADLYNEQFF	TGTGCCAGCAGCCTAGCGGCAGACCTTTACAATGAGCAGTTCTTC
15	TRBD1	TRBV18	TRBJ1-6	NA	CASSLGQGRDSPLHF	TGTGCCAGCTCTCTCGGACAGGGGAGGGATTCACCCCTCCACTTT
14	NA	TRBV19	TRBJ1-5	NA	CASSGQISNQPQHF	TGTGCCAGTAGTGGGCAGATTAGCAATCAGCCCCAGCATTTT
11	NA	TRBV12-3/TRBV12-4	TRBJ1-2	NA	CASRYQGGYTF	TGTGCCAGCAGGTACCAGGGCGGCTACACCTTC
14	NA	TRBV2	TRBJ1-5	NA	CASSKLQDGQPQHF	TGTGCCAGCAGTAAATTACAGGATGGGCAGCCCCAGCATTTT
16	NA	TRBV11-3	TRBJ1-1	few	CASSLESRGKYTEAFF	TGTGCCAGCAGCTTAGAATCTCGGGGGAAGTACACTGAAGCTTTCTTT
16	TRBD2	TRBV24-1	TRBJ2-1	NA	CATSDSLAGSYNEQFF	TGTGCCACCAGTGATTCACTAGCGGGGTCCTACAATGAGCAGTTCTTC
16	TRBD2	TRBV28	TRBJ2-5	NA	CASSLTPGGPRETQYF	TGTGCCAGCAGTTTAACTCCGGGAGGGCCTCGAGAGACCCAGTACTTC
14	NA	TRBV27	TRBJ1-3	NA	CASGLYGPGNTIYF	TGTGCCAGCGGCCTGTATGGCCCTGGAAACACCATATATTTT
14	NA	TRBV14	TRBJ2-7	NA	CASSHGGSWYEQYF	TGTGCCAGCAGCCATGGGGGGTCTTGGTACGAGCAGTACTTC
13	NA	TRBV2	TRBJ1-2	NA	CASSEDREYGYTF	TGTGCCAGCAGTGAAGACAGGGAATATGGCTACACCTTC
14	NA	TRBV9	TRBJ1-2	NA	CASSVGEGSYGYTF	TGTGCCAGCAGCGTAGGGGAGGGCAGTTATGGCTACACCTTC
16	TRBD2	TRBV18	TRBJ2-1	NA	CASSPGLAGVYNEQFF	TGTGCCAGCTCCCCCGGACTAGCGGGAGTGTACAATGAGCAGTTCTTC
15	NA	TRBV7-6	TRBJ1-1	once	CASSPRDLVGTEAFF	TGTGCCAGCAGCCCCCGGGACTTAGTTGGCACTGAAGCTTTCTTT
13	NA	TRBV9	TRBJ1-2	NA	CASSVVQNYGYTF	TGTGCCAGCAGCGTAGTACAGAACTATGGCTACACCTTC
16	TRBD1	TRBV24-1	TRBJ1-2	NA	CATSDKGQGGVYGYTF	TGTGCCACCAGTGATAAGGGACAGGGGGGAGTCTATGGCTACACCTTC
15	TRBD1	TRBV10-1	TRBJ2-5	NA	CASSEWGQGRETQYF	TGCGCCAGCAGTGAGTGGGGACAGGGGCGAGAGACCCAGTACTTC
13	NA	TRBV25-1	TRBJ1-1	NA	CASSEYSRKEAFF	TGTGCCAGCAGTGAATATAGCCGGAAAGAAGCTTTCTTT
14	TRBD2	TRBV3-1/TRBV3-2	TRBJ2-5	NA	CASSRSGGGETQYF	TGTGCCAGCAGTCGTTCTGGGGGAGGGGAGACCCAGTACTTC
11	NA	TRBV6-5	TRBJ1-1	few	CASRANTEAFF	TGTGCCAGCAGAGCGAACACTGAAGCTTTCTTT
17	TRBD2	TRBV19	TRBJ2-2	NA	CASSIAGLAGGTGELFF	TGTGCCAGTAGTATAGCAGGACTAGCGGGAGGTACCGGGGAGCTGTTTTTT
15	NA	TRBV4-3	TRBJ1-2	NA	CASSQGLGAGYGYTF	TGCGCCAGCAGCCAAGGGCTGGGGGCCGGCTATGGCTACACCTTC
13	NA	TRBV12-3/TRBV12-4	TRBJ2-3	NA	CASSLIWRDTQYF	TGTGCCAGCAGTTTAATATGGAGGGATACGCAGTATTTT
17	NA	TRBV29-1	TRBJ1-6	NA	CSVVPIESGLTNSPLHF	TGCAGCGTTGTCCCAATTGAATCGGGACTGACTAATTCACCCCTCCACTTT
15	NA	TRBV28	TRBJ2-7	NA	CASSLIVDTSDEQYF	TGTGCCAGCAGTTTGATAGTTGATACTTCGGACGAGCAGTACTTC
17	NA	TRBV3-1/TRBV3-2	TRBJ1-2	few	CASSQEPGVQGKYGYTF	TGTGCCAGCAGCCAAGAACCAGGAGTCCAGGGAAAGTATGGCTACACCTTC
14	TRBD1	TRBV7-2	TRBJ1-1	once	CASSPDRGNTEAFF	TGTGCCAGCAGCCCGGACAGGGGGAACACTGAAGCTTTCTTT
13	NA	TRBV5-8	TRBJ2-5	few	CASSWGIRETQYF	TGTGCCAGCAGCTGGGGCATACGGGAGACCCAGTACTTC
15	NA	TRBV11-2	TRBJ1-2	NA	CASSSTVAWGYGYTF	TGTGCCAGCAGCTCGACAGTGGCATGGGGTTATGGCTACACCTTC
14	TRBD2	TRBV19	TRBJ2-3	NA	CATKRSGNTDTQYF	TGTGCCACCAAACGTAGCGGGAACACAGATACGCAGTATTTT
14	TRBD2	TRBV6-5	TRBJ2-5	NA	CASSRLAGQETQYF	TGTGCCAGCAGTAGACTAGCGGGACAGGAGACCCAGTACTTC
16	NA	TRBV18	TRBJ1-1	NA	CASSPQLREGNTEAFF	TGTGCCAGCTCACCACAACTTAGGGAGGGAAACACTGAAGCTTTCTTT
15	TRBD2	TRBV19	TRBJ2-1	NA	CASSIDGGFYNEQFF	TGTGCCAGTAGTATAGACGGGGGGTTCTACAATGAGCAGTTCTTC
18	NA	TRBV4-1	TRBJ1-3	NA	CASSHPSSGDLFGNTIYF	TGCGCCAGCAGCCACCCCTCGTCCGGGGATCTCTTTGGAAACACCATATATTTT
13	TRBD2	TRBV27	TRBJ2-3	NA	CASSLLAADTQYF	TGTGCCAGCAGTCTACTAGCGGCAGATACGCAGTATTTT
14	TRBD1	TRBV7-9	TRBJ1-3	NA	CASSSQGAGNTIYF	TGTGCCAGCAGCTCACAGGGGGCTGGAAACACCATATATTTT
14	TRBD1	TRBV6-5	TRBJ1-2	few	CASSYFRDSSGYTF	TGTGCCAGCAGTTACTTCCGGGACAGCAGTGGCTACACCTTC
16	NA	TRBV9	TRBJ1-4	once	CASSPRGGQIEEKLFF	TGTGCCAGCAGCCCTCGGGGGGGTCAGATCGAAGAAAAACTGTTTTTT
17	TRBD2	TRBV3-1/TRBV3-2	TRBJ2-7	NA	CASSQGLAGGISYEQYF	TGTGCCAGCAGCCAAGGGCTAGCGGGGGGGATCTCCTACGAGCAGTACTTC
15	NA	TRBV9	TRBJ1-4	NA	CASSVATATNEKLFF	TGTGCCAGCAGCGTAGCGACAGCAACTAATGAAAAACTGTTTTTT
12	NA	TRBV30	TRBJ2-7	NA	CAWTGNSYEQYF	TGTGCCTGGACAGGGAACTCCTACGAGCAGTACTTC
13	TRBD2	TRBV6-5	TRBJ2-3	NA	CASSQTPTSRMYF	TGTGCCAGCAGTCAAACCCCGACTAGCAGGATGTATTTT